Listed here is a single TCR beta chain. Its antigen is unknown. The CDR3 has 14 residues. This sample is part of a study of cytomegalovirus exposure and HLA in healthy donors. PCR involved 60 Vbeta and 13 Jbeta primers. Generated by immunoSEQ multiplex PCR, the TCRdb table keeps only in-frame clones and is missing some. In the table there are around 200,000 clones, approximately 83% of which are singletons. Donors were nominally healthy when sampled, though unrecorded immune exposures were likely. Findings and caveats of the study: The authors enumerated over 150 TCR beta chains as linked to cytomegalovirus. Presence/absence analyses assumed roughly uniform sequencing depth across donors, which may not hold. Earlier analysis yielded a pattern in which most TCR beta V segments were productive about 87% or about 30% of the time.

The sample comprised PBMCs. This TCR derives from a woman aged 45-65 years in good health and CMV-seropositive. V and J are TRBV21-1 and TRBJ1-5. TRBV21-1 constitutes a pseudogene. The CDR3 nucleotides are TGTGCCAGCAGCAAGGGGGGGAACAATCAGCCCCAGCATTTT. Protein sequence: CASSKGGNNQPQHF.